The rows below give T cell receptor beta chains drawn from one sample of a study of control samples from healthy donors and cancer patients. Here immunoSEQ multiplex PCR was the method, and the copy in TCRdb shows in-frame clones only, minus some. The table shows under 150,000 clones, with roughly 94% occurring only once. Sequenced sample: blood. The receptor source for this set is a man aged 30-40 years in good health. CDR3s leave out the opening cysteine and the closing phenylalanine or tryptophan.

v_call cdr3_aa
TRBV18 ASSPDAGEETGNEKLF
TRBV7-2 ASSLSRNNEKLF
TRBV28 ASTTPDTNEKLF
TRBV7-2 ASSLGGNTIY
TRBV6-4 ASSDTSGGLTGELF
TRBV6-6 ASRIQTEAF
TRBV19 ASSTQGNNEQF
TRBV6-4 ASSDSIRTSGNEQF
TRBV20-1 SAPGGHEQY
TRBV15 ATSRAAWLNTEAF
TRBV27 ASSLSPDSPTNEKLF
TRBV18 ASSPLAATRTDTQY
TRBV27 ASSLLGSAVSGYT
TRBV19 ASSMGQGNTEAF
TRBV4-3 ASSQDQGSYNEQF
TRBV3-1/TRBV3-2 ASSQVGGGPEEKLF
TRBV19 ASTLLAGGTGELF
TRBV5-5 ASSLEGWAMGNQPQH
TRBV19 ASRHPGQGSYEQY
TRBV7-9 ASRASRGSSYGYT
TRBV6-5 ASSRGGYGGPQH
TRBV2 ASSGDHNSPLH
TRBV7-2 ASSFSGTSSLGEQF
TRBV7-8 ASSLGRLAGGRGYEQY
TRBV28 ASSWPGTAMNTEAF
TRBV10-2 ASSADGNYGYT
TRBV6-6 ASSYPGGFDQPQH
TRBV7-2 ASSPKQGGYGYT
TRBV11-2 ASSLVPGELYGYT
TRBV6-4 ASSPDRGSPLH
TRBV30 AWSSYPRTGNTEAF
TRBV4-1 ASSQEGSGGPPV
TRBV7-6 ASSLGGGNTGELF
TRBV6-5 ASSYSVVWAQY
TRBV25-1 ASSEPGHRAGLGNTIY
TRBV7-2 ASSLEGSFNQPQH
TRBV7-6 ASSLAEGGGGEQF
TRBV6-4 ASSETGDSNQPQH